Listed below are T cell receptor beta chains from one sample, sequenced in a study of blood T cell repertoires in COVID-19. Profiled with immunoSEQ multiplex PCR; TCRdb holds only in-frame clones, not every one. Of almost 350,000 clones in the sample, about nine tenths are singletons; the top ten hold around 3.9%. The sample taken for sequencing was peripheral blood. The receptors shown here come from an older woman with COVID-19, enrolled during active disease. Both conserved end residues are part of each CDR3. D genes are given only for firm matches. For some rows the clone size is stated as once, few or many, or as a class when expanded; others skip it.

v_call,clone_size,d_call,j_call,cdr3_aa,cdr3_nt
TRBV7-9,-,-,TRBJ2-1,CASSLLGHEQFF,TGTGCCAGCAGCTTACTGGGGCATGAGCAGTTCTTC
TRBV7-3,-,-,TRBJ1-1,CASSLHSGGTEAFF,TGTGCCAGCAGCTTACACAGCGGTGGCACTGAAGCTTTCTTT
TRBV3-1/TRBV3-2,-,TRBD1,TRBJ1-2,CASSQAPGTAYGYTF,TGTGCCAGCAGCCAAGCCCCCGGGACAGCCTATGGCTACACCTTC
TRBV6-5,-,TRBD1,TRBJ1-1,CASNGQVGVNTEAFF,TGTGCCAGCAACGGACAGGTTGGCGTGAACACTGAAGCTTTCTTT
TRBV5-4,-,TRBD1,TRBJ1-2,CASSYGGGQGRAYGYTF,TGTGCCAGCAGTTATGGGGGTGGACAGGGACGTGCCTATGGCTACACCTTC
TRBV5-1,-,TRBD1,TRBJ2-6,CASSLGQGATGANVLTF,TGCGCCAGCAGCTTGGGACAGGGGGCTACTGGGGCCAACGTCCTGACTTTC
TRBV4-2,-,TRBD2,TRBJ2-4,CASSPTSLAGENIQYF,TGTGCCAGCAGCCCCACGTCCCTAGCGGGGGAAAACATTCAGTACTTC
TRBV19,-,TRBD1,TRBJ1-3,CASRPPGQGDTIYF,TGTGCCAGTAGGCCCCCCGGACAGGGGGACACCATATATTTT
TRBV10-3,once,-,TRBJ2-5,CAIRGDRREDETQYF,TGTGCCATCAGGGGGGACCGGAGGGAGGACGAGACCCAGTACTTC
TRBV3-1/TRBV3-2,-,TRBD1,TRBJ2-2,CASSRQGAGELFF,TGTGCCAGCAGTCGACAGGGGGCCGGGGAGCTGTTTTTT
TRBV5-1,-,TRBD1,TRBJ1-3,CASGQGISGNTIYF,TGCGCCAGCGGACAGGGAATCTCTGGAAACACCATATATTTT
TRBV5-1,-,-,TRBJ1-6,CASSQGQTNSPLHF,TGCGCCAGCAGCCAAGGACAGACGAATTCACCCCTCCACTTT
TRBV6-1,once,-,TRBJ1-3,CASSEILGGSSGNTIYF,TGTGCCAGCAGTGAAATCCTAGGAGGCAGCTCTGGAAACACCATATATTTT
TRBV5-1,once,TRBD1,TRBJ2-3,CASSVGTGFSTDTQYF,TGCGCCAGCAGCGTAGGGACAGGGTTTAGCACAGATACGCAGTATTTT
TRBV7-7,few,TRBD1,TRBJ1-5,CASSIKRGTGGLRGNQPQHF,TGTGCTAGCAGCATCAAGCGGGGGACAGGGGGTTTAAGAGGCAATCAGCCCCAGCATTTT
TRBV5-6,-,TRBD1,TRBJ1-1,CASSLTGTAFF,TGTGCCAGCAGCCTGACAGGGACAGCTTTCTTT
TRBV7-9,-,TRBD2,TRBJ2-5,CASSFDLAGGRKGETQYF,TGTGCCAGCAGCTTCGATCTAGCGGGGGGAAGAAAGGGAGAGACCCAGTACTTC
TRBV20-1,few,TRBD2,TRBJ2-7,CRARGELGQYF,TGCAGAGCCCGGGGGGAACTGGGACAGTACTTC
TRBV6-5,-,-,TRBJ1-6,CASSYERGANSPLHF,TGTGCCAGCAGTTACGAGCGGGGAGCGAATTCACCCCTCCACTTT
TRBV5-1,-,TRBD1,TRBJ2-7,CASSLGGQGGSYEQYF,TGCGCCAGCAGCTTGGGGGGACAGGGAGGCTCCTACGAGCAGTACTTC
TRBV6-5,few,-,TRBJ1-1,CASSYRDTEAFF,TGTGCCAGCAGTTACCGGGACACTGAAGCTTTCTTT
TRBV7-8,-,-,TRBJ1-1,CATGKDTEAFF,TGTGCCACCGGGAAGGACACTGAAGCTTTCTTT
TRBV19,once,-,TRBJ1-6,CASSIGVESPLHF,TGTGCCAGTAGTATAGGTGTAGAATCACCCCTCCACTTT
TRBV18,-,TRBD1,TRBJ1-6,CASSPRQGAVNSPLHF,TGTGCCAGCTCACCGAGACAGGGGGCGGTCAATTCACCCCTCCACTTT
TRBV6-5,-,-,TRBJ2-2,CASSYSGSGYTGELFF,TGTGCCAGCAGTTACTCGGGTTCAGGCTATACCGGGGAGCTGTTTTTT
TRBV19,-,-,TRBJ1-2,CASSISGVKHGYTF,TGTGCCAGTAGTATATCAGGGGTGAAGCATGGCTACACCTTC
TRBV19,-,TRBD1,TRBJ1-1,CASSMWGTGSRNTEAFF,TGTGCCAGTAGTATGTGGGGGACAGGGAGTAGGAACACTGAAGCTTTCTTT
TRBV5-1,few,TRBD1,TRBJ1-5,CASSPGQGNQPQHF,TGCGCCAGCAGCCCGGGACAGGGCAATCAGCCCCAGCATTTT
TRBV5-1,-,TRBD2,TRBJ2-3,CASNAGGGTDTQYF,TGCGCCAGCAATGCGGGGGGCGGCACAGATACGCAGTATTTT
TRBV4-1,-,-,TRBJ2-7,CASSQARGTTYEQYF,TGCGCCAGCAGCCAAGCGCGGGGTACGACCTACGAGCAGTACTTC
TRBV27,-,TRBD1,TRBJ2-7,CASRSSGRGLNSYEQYF,TGTGCCAGCAGGAGTTCTGGCAGGGGGCTAAACTCCTACGAGCAGTACTTC
TRBV3-1/TRBV3-2,-,TRBD2,TRBJ2-1,CASSQDRLAGVTSSYNEQFF,TGTGCCAGCAGCCAAGATCGGCTAGCGGGGGTGACGAGCTCCTACAATGAGCAGTTCTTC
TRBV12-5,-,-,TRBJ2-7,CASARGLTEVRGEQYF,TGTGCTAGTGCCCGGGGGTTAACGGAAGTCCGGGGGGAGCAGTACTTC